The T cell receptor (beta chain) described here comes from a study of T cell responses to AZD1222 COVID-19 vaccine. Looking at the study overall: Researchers grouped second doses given at about 4 or about 12 weeks into one pool.

General study results and limits: Receipt of two AZD1222 doses was followed by a rise in Spike-specific TCR breadth and depth. Regions left unmutated in variants are reportedly the target of nearly half of spike-specific TCRs. Most donors were white British and more were female, and clonal diversity was possibly underestimated.

The V gene's germline CDR1 is SEHNR and CDR2 FQNEAQ (reference sequence). V shed 0 bases and J shed 0 bases, with 12 bases lying between them. There are 17 residues in the CDR3. A note on this clone: Its matching antigen is unknown.

Method: immunoSEQ multiplex PCR; TCRdb's copy keeps in-frame clones and lacks some. The repertoire consists of about 120,000 clones, with roughly 89% occurring once and the leading ten covering around a quarter. This receptor was identified in an adult in good health. The chain combines TRBV7-9 with TRBJ1-3, with D possibly being TRBD1 (5 bases). Specimen: peripheral blood, collected on day 0 of AZD1222 vaccination. CDR3 residues: CASSLARRGTSGNTIYF. In nucleotides, the CDR3 is TGTGCCAGCAGCTTAGCGAGGCGAGGGACCTCTGGAAACACCATATATTTT.